The rows below give T cell receptor beta chains drawn from one sample of a study of response to subunit inactivated influenza vaccine. TCRdb recomputed calls from the RT-PCR reads with MiXCR, one row per CDR3 protein. Among 300,000 to 350,000 distinct CDR3 sequences, approximately 23% were seen once, and the ten largest hold under 13%. Material: PBMCs from blood, obtained about 19 months after vaccination. These receptors were taken from a man aged 45 to 75 who received an inactivated influenza vaccine. CDR3s include the opening cysteine and the closing phenylalanine or tryptophan. The D gene is left open where the match is weak. Some rows mark clone size as missing; the rest say once, few, many or name a class of expanded clone.

D gene	J gene	clone size	V gene	CDR3 DNA	CDR3 protein
NA	TRBJ2-7	many	TRBV28	TGTGCCAGCAGAGGGGCAGGGAACTCCTACGAGCAGTACTTC	CASRGAGNSYEQYF
TRBD1	TRBJ1-1	few	TRBV20-1	TGCAGTGCTGGGACAGGGATTGGGATTGAAGCTTTCTTT	CSAGTGIGIEAFF
NA	TRBJ1-1	few	TRBV5-6	TGTGCCAGCAGCGGCCCGGGACCTTTGAACACTGAAGCTTTCTTT	CASSGPGPLNTEAFF
NA	TRBJ2-7	NA	TRBV28	TGTGCCAGTTCCCGTTGGACAGCGATTTACGAGCAGTACTTC	CASSRWTAIYEQYF
NA	TRBJ1-1	few	TRBV6-1	TGTGCCAGCATCGAAGCAGGAAACACTGAAGCTTTCTTT	CASIEAGNTEAFF
NA	TRBJ1-5	NA	TRBV6-1	TGTGCCAGCAGCCCACAGGGATATCAGCCCCAGCATTTT	CASSPQGYQPQHF
NA	TRBJ1-1	NA	TRBV27	TGTGCCAGCAGCCCCGGGGGGGGGTCCACTGAAGCTTTCTTT	CASSPGGGSTEAFF
NA	TRBJ1-6	NA	TRBV12-3/TRBV12-4	TGTGCCAGCAGCCGTGGGACACAGAATTCACCCCTCCACTTT	CASSRGTQNSPLHF
TRBD1	TRBJ1-1	few	TRBV29-1	TGCAGCGCCGACAGGGGGAACACTGAAGCTTTCTTT	CSADRGNTEAFF
NA	TRBJ1-2	many	TRBV10-3	TGTGCCACAAAAAGTGATACGGCCTATGGCTACACCTTC	CATKSDTAYGYTF
NA	TRBJ2-5	few	TRBV7-2	TGTGCCAGCAGCTGGGTTGACCAAGAGACCCAGTACTTC	CASSWVDQETQYF
NA	TRBJ1-3	NA	TRBV29-1	TGCAGCGTTGAACTGGCTGGAAACACCATATATTTT	CSVELAGNTIYF
NA	TRBJ1-5	few	TRBV4-1	TGCGCCAGCAGCCAACGTGCTACAGGGAATCAGCCCCAGCATTTT	CASSQRATGNQPQHF
TRBD2	TRBJ2-3	NA	TRBV7-6	TGTGCCAGCAGCTTAGGGACTAGCACCGTCCCAGATACGCAGTATTTT	CASSLGTSTVPDTQYF
TRBD1	TRBJ1-1	many	TRBV19	TGTGCCAGTAGCGGACAGGTTACTGAAGCTTTCTTT	CASSGQVTEAFF
NA	TRBJ1-5	NA	TRBV7-9	TGTGCCAGCAGCTTAGCGCAGGGTCCCCAGCATTTT	CASSLAQGPQHF
NA	TRBJ2-5	NA	TRBV29-1	TGCAGCACCCCTGGGATCTTCGGAGAGACCCAGTACTTC	CSTPGIFGETQYF
NA	TRBJ2-7	NA	TRBV6-2/TRBV6-3	TGTGCCAGCAGTTACATGGCGGGAAGAGGGTACGAGCAGTACTTC	CASSYMAGRGYEQYF
TRBD1	TRBJ1-6	few	TRBV2	TGTGCCAGCAGTGAAGCTACAGGGGTAGGAGTGAGCTCACCCCTCCACTTT	CASSEATGVGVSSPLHF
NA	TRBJ1-2	NA	TRBV4-3	TGCGCCAGCAGCCTTAATCACAGGGAAAACTATGGCTACACCTTC	CASSLNHRENYGYTF
TRBD2	TRBJ2-7	NA	TRBV20-1	TGCAGTGCTAGGGGACTAGCGGGAGGGCCCTACGAGCAGTACTTC	CSARGLAGGPYEQYF
NA	TRBJ1-2	many	TRBV12-3/TRBV12-4	TGTGCCAGCAGCCCCGAAGGGCGAGGCTACACCTTC	CASSPEGRGYTF
TRBD1	TRBJ1-2	NA	TRBV27	TGTGCCAGCAGTAGGGGGCATGGCTACACCTTC	CASSRGHGYTF